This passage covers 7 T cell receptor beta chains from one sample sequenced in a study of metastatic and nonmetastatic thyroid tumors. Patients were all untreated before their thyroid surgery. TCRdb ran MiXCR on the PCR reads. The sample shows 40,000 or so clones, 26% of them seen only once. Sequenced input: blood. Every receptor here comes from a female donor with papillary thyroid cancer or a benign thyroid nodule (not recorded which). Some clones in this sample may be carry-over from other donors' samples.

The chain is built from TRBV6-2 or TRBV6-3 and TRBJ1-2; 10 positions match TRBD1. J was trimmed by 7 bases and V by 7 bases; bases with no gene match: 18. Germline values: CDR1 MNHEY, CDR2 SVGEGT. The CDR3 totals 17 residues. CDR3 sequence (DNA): TGTGCCAGCACCATAGGGGCACCGGGACAGGGGAAACCTGGCTACACCTTC. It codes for CASTIGAPGQGKPGYTF.

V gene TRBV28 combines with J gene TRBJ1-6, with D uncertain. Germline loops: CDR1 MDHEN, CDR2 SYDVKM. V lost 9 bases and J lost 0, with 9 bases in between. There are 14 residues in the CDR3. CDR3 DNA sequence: TGTGCCAGTATAGAGAGCTCCTATAATTCACCCCTCCACTTT. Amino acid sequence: CASIESSYNSPLHF.

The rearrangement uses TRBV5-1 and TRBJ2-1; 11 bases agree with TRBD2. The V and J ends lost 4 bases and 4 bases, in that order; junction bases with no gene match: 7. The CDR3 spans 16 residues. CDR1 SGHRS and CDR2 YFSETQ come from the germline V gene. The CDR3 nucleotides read TGCGCCAGCAGCCCATCCGGGACTAGCGGTTACAATGAGCAGTTCTTC. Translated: CASSPSGTSGYNEQFF.

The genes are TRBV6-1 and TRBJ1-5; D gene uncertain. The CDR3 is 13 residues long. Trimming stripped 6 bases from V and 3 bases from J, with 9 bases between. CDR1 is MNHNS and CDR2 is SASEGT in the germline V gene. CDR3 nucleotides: TGTGCCAGCAGGGCGGGGAACAATCAGCCCCAGCATTTT. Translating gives CASRAGNNQPQHF.

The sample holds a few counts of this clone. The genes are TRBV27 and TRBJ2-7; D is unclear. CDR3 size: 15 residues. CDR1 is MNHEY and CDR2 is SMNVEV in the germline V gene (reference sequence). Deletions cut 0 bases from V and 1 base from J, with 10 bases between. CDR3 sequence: CASSLSRLTSYEQYF. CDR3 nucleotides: TGTGCCAGCAGTTTATCACGTCTGACATCCTACGAGCAGTACTTC.

CDR3 sequence (DNA): TGTGCCAGCAGTGAAGCACCCCCCACAGATACGCAGTATTTT. Translation: CASSEAPPTDTQYF. The chain combines TRBV6-4 with TRBJ2-3, with D unclear. Germline loops: CDR1 MRHNA, CDR2 SNTAGT. The ends were cut back, 3 bases at V and 2 bases at J, with 9 bases in the middle. This CDR3 contains 14 residues.

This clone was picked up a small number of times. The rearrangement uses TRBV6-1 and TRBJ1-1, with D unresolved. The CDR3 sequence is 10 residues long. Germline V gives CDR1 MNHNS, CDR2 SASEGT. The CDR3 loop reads CAVGRTEAFF. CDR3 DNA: TGTGCGGTGGGTCGTACTGAAGCTTTCTTT.